One T cell receptor beta chain is described in this entry. The antigen is not known. The data were produced by immunoSEQ multiplex PCR, yet TCRdb's version contains in-frame clones alone and is incomplete. The repertoire holds tens of thousands of clones, with over 80% as singletons. The sample belongs to a study of OX40 agonist ivuxolimab in advanced cancers. Overall study context: Hepatocellular carcinoma, melanoma, renal cell or head and neck cancer was diagnosed in the dose-escalation patients. Overall study results and limits: Averaging showed that CD8+ T cells had more expanded clones than CD4+ did.

The sequence was obtained from an adult with an advanced solid tumor such as melanoma, head and neck, liver or kidney cancer. The starting material was CD4+ or CD8+ T cells sorted from blood, obtained in a trial of the OX40 agonist ivuxolimab.

This chain's CDR3 is CASSLSKGDIHYEQYF. The CDR3 DNA sequence: TGTGCCAGCAGCTTATCGAAGGGGGACATACACTACGAGCAGTACTTC. The V and J genes are TRBV7-9 and TRBJ2-7; perhaps TRBD1 as D (6 bases). This CDR3 spans 16 amino acids. Germline V gene lookup returns CDR1 SEHNR and CDR2 FQNEAQ (reference sequence). V dropped 2 bases and J dropped 3 bases, with 17 bases sitting between them.